Presented here are 25 T cell receptor beta chains from one specimen sequenced in a study of CD8+ T cells in alopecia areata. Extracted from the samples, RNA was reverse transcribed into cDNA to serve as the sequencing template. Profiling relied on immunoSEQ multiplex PCR, and the TCRdb table lists in-frame clones only, not all of them. The sample shows 200,000 to 300,000 clones, none of them appearing just once. The sorting of pooled cutaneous lymph node cells relied on CD4, CD8alpha, NKG2D, NKG2ACE and other markers. Sequences were obtained from CD4+ T cells sorted from a lymph node. The origin of the receptors is a C3H/HeJ mouse with alopecia areata. MHC haplotype here: H2-k.

This clone was seen a few times. These gene names are mouse names. The read terminates 4 residues before the CDR3 end, so the remaining end is supplied by the germline J gene. The chain carries TRBV17 and TRBJ1-1, with 8 bases lining up with TRBD1. Germline V gene data show CDR1 as MNHDT and CDR2 as YYDKIL. The CDR3 length is 14 residues. With 3 bases clipped from V and 3 bases from J, the junction kept 3 bases outside the gene matches. CDR3 in amino acids: CASSRDRADTEVFF. The CDR3 DNA, read in part, is TGTGCTAGCAGTAGGGACAGGGCGGACACA.

A note on this clone: Mouse names are used for the genes. The read terminates 4 residues before the CDR3 end, so the remaining end is supplied by the germline J gene. This chain joins TRBV13-3 and TRBJ2-1; 7 nucleotides agree with TRBD1. This CDR3 has 13 amino acids. V was clipped by 6 bases and J by 4 bases; unmatched bases: 4. Germline values: CDR1 NNHDY, CDR2 SYVADS. The sequenced part of the CDR3 DNA is TGTGCCAGCAACAAACAGGGGTATGCT. Residues: CASNKQGYA. The complete CDR3 sequence is CASNKQGYAEQFF.

This clone has more than one count but fewer than ten. Germline and genes here are mouse. The read comes to an end 4 residues before the CDR3 does, leaving the germline J gene to fill in the end. This chain links TRBV14 with TRBJ2-4; D is perhaps TRBD2 (6 bases). CDR1 SGHDT and CDR2 FRDEAV come from the germline V gene. CDR3 length equals 14 residues. V lost 2 bases and J 1 base, leaving 8 bases between the germline ends. The covered CDR3 bases are TGTGCCAGCAGTTTGTTGGGGGGTCAAAAC. Its protein product is CASSLLGGQN. The whole CDR3 sequence is CASSLLGGQNTLYF.

Comments on this clone: Mouse names are used for the genes. The sequence runs out 4 residues before the end of the CDR3; the remainder is reconstructed from the germline J gene. The sample carries other DNA sequences with the same CDR3. The chain uses TRBV19 and TRBJ1-1; the match to TRBD1 covers 10 bases. Losses at the gene ends were 3 bases for V and 1 base for J; bases not matched to a gene: 3. The germline V gene has CDR1 FNHDT and CDR2 SITEND (reference sequence). This CDR3 has 15 residues. The CDR3 DNA, read in part, is TGTGCCAGCAGTAGGGACAGGGGCGGGAACACA. This gives the protein CASSRDRGGNT. The full CDR3 sequence reads CASSRDRGGNTEVFF.

This clone has a handful of counts. Gene names are the mouse ones. The read ends 4 residues before the CDR3 terminus; that terminus is restored from the germline J gene. The J gene is TRBJ1-1, the V gene TRBV19; no reliable D call. V was shortened by 2 bases and J by 4 bases, with 6 bases between the two germline ends. Germline values: CDR1 FNHDT, CDR2 SITEND (reference sequence). CDR3 length: 12 amino acids. Incomplete CDR3 DNA: TGTGCCAGCAGTATGGTGGGCACA. Residues: CASSMVGT. The whole CDR3 sequence is CASSMVGTEVFF.

In this sample, this clone turned up a few times. Gene names refer to mouse genes. Read sequence stops 4 residues before the CDR3 end, and the germline J gene provides the missing end. The chain uses TRBV31 and TRBJ2-7, with 7 bases lining up with TRBD2. V was clipped by 1 base and J by 3 bases; unmatched bases: 6. CDR1 is GKSSPN, CDR2 SITVG, per germline. The CDR3 is 14 residues long. CDR3 DNA (partial): TGTGCCTGGAGTCAGGGACTGCGGATCTAT. Amino acids: CAWSQGLRIY. The complete CDR3 protein is CAWSQGLRIYEQYF.

This clone appeared a few times. All gene names here are mouse names. The read comes to an end 4 residues before the CDR3 does, leaving the germline J gene to fill in the end. The chain is built from TRBV19 and TRBJ2-3; no clear D gene. Looked up from germline, CDR1 is FNHDT and CDR2 is SITEND (reference sequence). The CDR3 consists of 12 residues. Trimming took off 7 bases at V and 1 base at J, with 7 bases between the two ends. The sequenced CDR3 bases are TGTGCCAGCGTCAAGGGTGCAGAA. It codes for CASVKGAE. The CDR3, in full, reads CASVKGAETLYF.

This clone was counted only a few times. Genes and germline come from the mouse. The read ends 4 residues shy of where the CDR3 ends; the end is completed using the germline J gene. In the same sample, other DNA sequences code for this CDR3. V gene TRBV19 combines with J gene TRBJ1-1; 7 nucleotides align to TRBD1. Germline CDR1 FNHDT, CDR2 SITEND (reference sequence). With V trimmed by 2 bases and J by 1 base, 2 bases remained unmatched. The CDR3 spans 14 residues. Here the CDR3 reads CASSIRDRNTEVFF. CDR3 DNA (partial): TGTGCCAGCAGTATCCGGGACAGAAACACA.

This clone appeared a few times. Mouse names are used for the genes. The CDR3 is cut off 4 residues early in the read; its end comes from the germline J gene. The gene calls are TRBV5 and TRBJ2-4; 10 nucleotides match TRBD2. CDR1 is LGHNA and CDR2 is YNLKQL in the germline V gene (reference sequence). This CDR3 is built from 17 residues. V shed 2 bases, J shed 1 base, and the junction held 6 bases outside the gene matches. The CDR3 here is CASSQRLGGTGQNTLYF. Incomplete CDR3 DNA: TGTGCCAGCAGCCAACGACTGGGGGGTACGGGTCAAAAC.

This clone was counted between two and nine times. Mouse germline and gene names are used. The CDR3 end is not reached by the read, which stops 4 residues before it; the germline J gene fills it in. The gene calls are TRBV13-3 and TRBJ1-1; perhaps TRBD1 as D (5 bases). Trimming pared 6 bases from V and 1 base from J, leaving 10 bases between. The CDR3 totals 13 residues. Germline V lookup: CDR1 NNHDY, CDR2 SYVADS. CDR3 amino acids: CASTPDRNTEVFF. The sequenced part of the CDR3 DNA is TGTGCCAGCACCCCTGACAGAAACACA.

Of note for this clone: Gene names are mouse gene names. The read gets to within 4 residues of the CDR3 end, and the germline J gene fills in the rest. V gene TRBV19 combines with J gene TRBJ2-7; TRBD2 matches at 10 bases. Germline V lookup: CDR1 FNHDT, CDR2 SITEND (reference sequence). CDR3 size: 15 residues. Trimming removed 0 bases from V and 3 bases from J; junction bases left unmatched: 3. The DNA read from the CDR3 is TGTGCCAGCAGTATAGTCTGGGGGGGCATCTAT. It codes for CASSIVWGGIY. The CDR3 in its entirety is CASSIVWGGIYEQYF.

Of note for this clone: The genes are named according to mouse. The sequenced part of the CDR3 DNA is TGCACCTGCAGTGCTCAGGGGAGGAGCTCC. It yields the protein CTCSAQGRSS. The whole CDR3 is CTCSAQGRSSDYTF. The V call is TRBV1, the J call TRBJ1-2; tentatively, D is TRBD1 (6 bases). The CDR3 end is not reached by the read, which stops 4 residues before it; the germline J gene fills it in. The CDR3 totals 14 residues. Trimming took 3 bases from V and 4 from J, leaving 12 bases between them. Per the germline V gene, CDR1 is NSQYPW and CDR2 is LRSPGD (reference sequence).

As for this clone: Gene names are the mouse ones. The read ends 4 residues shy of where the CDR3 ends; the end is completed using the germline J gene. The genes are TRBV13-1 and TRBJ2-5; D unclear. Between the trimmed V and J ends, which lost 2 bases and 3 bases, there was a span of 7 bases. The length of the CDR3 is 13 residues. Germline loops: CDR1 NSHNY, CDR2 SYGAGN. CDR3 region: CASSENRQDTQYF. The CDR3 DNA, read in part, is TGTGCCAGCAGTGAAAACAGACAAGAC.

This clone has just a few counts. Gene labels here are mouse ones. The read is 4 residues too short to cover the CDR3 end, so that end is filled in from the germline J gene. The chain has TRBV13-1 and TRBJ2-1; 14 nucleotides match TRBD2. The germline CDR1 and CDR2 sequences are NSHNY and SYGAGN. V was pared by 2 bases and J by 6 bases, with 4 bases of the junction left unmatched. The CDR3 has 16 residues. CDR3 DNA (partial): TGTGCCAGCAGTGAGGGGACTGGGGGGGCGCTTGCT. Amino acids: CASSEGTGGALA. The complete CDR3 sequence is CASSEGTGGALAEQFF.

In regard to this clone: Genes here carry mouse names. The observed sequence ends 4 residues before the CDR3 terminus, with the missing tail filled in from the germline J gene. The chain links TRBV19 to TRBJ2-3, with a tentative D call TRBD1 (6 bases). The CDR3 consists of 13 residues. The V gene lost 5 bases and the J gene lost 2 bases, with 9 bases spanning the gap. Germline V gene lookup returns CDR1 FNHDT and CDR2 SITEND (reference sequence). The CDR3 DNA, read in part, is TGTGCCAGCAGGCGGGACACTGCAGAA. Translating it yields CASRRDTAE. The CDR3 as a whole reads CASRRDTAETLYF. The full variable domain, rest sourced from reference TRBV19 and TRBJ2-3, is GGIITQTPKFLIGQEGQKLTLKCQQNFNHDTMYWYRQDSGKGLRLIYYSITENDLQKGDLSEGYDASREKKSSFSLTVTSAQKNEMAVFLCASRRDTAETLYFGSGTRLTVL.

Comment on this clone: Mouse gene names apply. The CDR3 end falls 4 residues outside the read, so it is completed with the germline J gene. V usage is TRBV13-3 and J usage is TRBJ2-1; TRBD2 aligns across 11 bases. V shed 4 bases and J 3 bases; nucleotides not matched to a gene: 3. Germline V gene lookup returns CDR1 NNHDY and CDR2 SYVADS. The CDR3 runs 15 residues. The CDR3 protein is CASSQLGGRYAEQFF. The sequenced CDR3 bases are TGTGCCAGCAGTCAACTGGGGGGGCGCTATGCT.

As concerns this clone: Mouse names are used for the genes. The read ends 4 residues shy of where the CDR3 ends; the end is completed using the germline J gene. The J gene is TRBJ2-1, the V gene TRBV13-1; the match to TRBD1 covers 7 bases. Per germline, CDR1 NSHNY and CDR2 SYGAGN. The trim removed 3 bases at V and 4 bases at J, leaving 4 bases unmatched. This CDR3 spans 14 amino acids. CDR3 DNA (partial): TGTGCCAGCAGTGGGGCGGGACAGTATGCT. Its translation is CASSGAGQYA. The whole CDR3 protein reads CASSGAGQYAEQFF.

This clone was seen only a few times. All gene names here are mouse names. The read halts 4 residues ahead of the CDR3 end, with the missing end drawn from the germline J gene. The identical CDR3 is also encoded by other nucleotide sequences in the sample. The chain links TRBV13-1 to TRBJ2-7; no firm D call. Germline assignment: CDR1 NSHNY and CDR2 SYGAGN. CDR3 length: 13 residues. The sequenced CDR3 bases are TGTGCCAGCAGTGATGCACGCAGTTAT. It translates to CASSDARSY. The entire CDR3 protein reads CASSDARSYEQYF.

Remarks on this clone: Genes here carry mouse names. The CDR3 sequence is CTCSVSTGGEAEQFF. Partial CDR3 DNA: TGCACCTGCAGTGTCTCGACTGGGGGAGAGGCT. The J gene is TRBJ2-1, the V gene TRBV1; 9 bases are a match to TRBD2. The CDR3 extends 4 residues past the end of the read, so its final part is completed from the germline J gene. This CDR3 is built from 15 residues. The V gene's germline CDR1 is NSQYPW and CDR2 LRSPGD (reference sequence).

This clone has just a few counts. The gene symbols are mouse symbols. The read ends 4 residues before the CDR3 terminus; that terminus is restored from the germline J gene. The chain has TRBV13-1 and TRBJ2-5; 8 nucleotides line up with TRBD2. Germline loops: CDR1 NSHNY, CDR2 SYGAGN. V lost 3 bases to trimming and J lost 3 bases; unmatched junction nucleotides: 3. This CDR3 spans 14 amino acids. The CDR3 reads CASSAGGTQDTQYF. CDR3 DNA (partial): TGTGCCAGCAGTGCTGGGGGGACTCAAGAC.

As for this clone: A single base separates this from a much larger clone, so it may be a read error. Gene names follow the mouse nomenclature. The read ends 4 residues early relative to the CDR3; the germline J gene fills the gap. Other DNA sequences in the same sample also yield this CDR3. The J gene is TRBJ1-2, the V gene TRBV13-1, with D possibly being TRBD1 (6 bases). The CDR3 runs to 13 residues. Trimming removed 3 bases from V and 3 bases from J, with 9 bases in between. CDR1 is NSHNY and CDR2 is SYGAGN in the germline V gene. The DNA read from the CDR3 is TGTGCCAGCAGTGTCAGGGGAGACTCC. Its protein product is CASSVRGDS. The full CDR3 sequence reads CASSVRGDSDYTF.

This clone was detected a few times. Here the gene names and germline are mouse. The read falls 4 residues short of the CDR3 end, and the missing part is taken from the germline J gene. V is TRBV13-2 and J is TRBJ2-5, with D possibly being TRBD2 (6 bases). Germline V CDR1 and CDR2: NNHNN, SYGAGS (reference sequence). This CDR3 comprises 14 residues. The sequenced CDR3 bases are TGTGCCAGCGGTGACCGGGGGGAGGTTGAC. Amino acids: CASGDRGEVD. The full CDR3 protein reads CASGDRGEVDTQYF.

As to this clone: Mouse names are used for the genes. The CDR3 extends 4 residues past the end of the read, so its final part is completed from the germline J gene. The chain links TRBV19 to TRBJ2-7, with D perhaps matching TRBD2 (5 bases). Germline CDR1 reads FNHDT; CDR2 reads SITEND (reference sequence). The CDR3 has 15 amino acids. V lost 1 base to trimming and J lost 0 bases, with 11 bases between them. The CDR3 DNA, read in part, is TGTGCCAGCAGTATAAAGTTGGGGTTCTCCTAT. Residues: CASSIKLGFSY. The full CDR3 reads CASSIKLGFSYEQYF.

Of note for this clone: Mouse germline and gene names are used. CDR3 sequence reads: CASRTNYAEQFF. The CDR3 DNA, read in part, is TGTGCCAGCAGGACAAACTATGCT. V is TRBV13-3 and J is TRBJ2-1; no clear D gene. The read stops 4 residues short of the end of the CDR3; the missing end is completed from the germline J gene. Trimming removed 5 bases from V and 1 base from J, with 4 bases in between. This CDR3 is built from 12 residues. The germline V gene encodes CDR1 NNHDY and CDR2 SYVADS.

This clone was seen only a few times. Gene names and germline match the mouse. The CDR3 extends 4 residues past the end of the read, so its final part is completed from the germline J gene. The gene calls are TRBV1 and TRBJ1-1, with no clear D. The CDR3 totals 12 residues. Germline-derived CDR1 and CDR2 are NSQYPW and LRSPGD (reference sequence). This CDR3 is CTCSADSAEVFF. The DNA read from the CDR3 is TGCACCTGCAGTGCAGATTCAGCA.